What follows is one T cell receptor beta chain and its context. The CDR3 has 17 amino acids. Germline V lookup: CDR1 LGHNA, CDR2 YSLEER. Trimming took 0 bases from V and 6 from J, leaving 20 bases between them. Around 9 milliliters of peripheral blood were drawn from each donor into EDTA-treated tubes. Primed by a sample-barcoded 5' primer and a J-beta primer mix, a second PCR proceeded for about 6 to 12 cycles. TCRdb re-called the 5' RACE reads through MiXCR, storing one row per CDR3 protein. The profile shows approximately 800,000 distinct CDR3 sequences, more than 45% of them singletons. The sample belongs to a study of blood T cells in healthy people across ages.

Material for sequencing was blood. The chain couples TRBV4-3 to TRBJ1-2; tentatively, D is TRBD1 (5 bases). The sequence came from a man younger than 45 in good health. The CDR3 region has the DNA TGCGCCAGCAGCCAAGATGTGGGGGGACGGGGAGCAAATGGCTACACCTTC. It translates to CASSQDVGGRGANGYTF.